The following is a TCR beta chain sequence with its context. Its specificity is not known. Assay used: immunoSEQ multiplex PCR; TCRdb lists only in-frame clones, some missing. The sample holds fewer than 6,500 clones; 80% to 90% are singletons and the top ten take roughly 5%. This entry is derived from a study of T cell repertoires in ileal Crohn's disease. As for the study in general: Thiopurines (about eleven) or anti-TNF agents (approximately 19) were given postoperatively to about half. Study results and caveats: Mucosal expansions were suggested to be mainly CD8 T cells.

Sequencing used ileal tissue. The TCR was taken from an adult with Crohn's disease.

CDR3 in amino acids: CASTKQGYGYTF. In DNA, the CDR3 is TGTGCCAGCACCAAACAGGGCTATGGCTACACCTTC. J is TRBJ1-2 and V is TRBV7-2; TRBD1 might be the D (6 bases). Germline-derived CDR1 and CDR2 are SGHTA and FQGNSA. V shed 7 bases and J shed 4 bases, with 10 bases lying between them. This CDR3 is 12 amino acids long.